The 20 T cell receptor beta chains in this list originate from one sample, sequenced in a study of blood T cell repertoires in COVID-19. TCRdb's copy holds only in-frame clones and misses some; the assay was immunoSEQ multiplex PCR. The profile shows some 220,000 clones, 80% to 85% of them singletons. Sequenced: peripheral blood. Receptors originate from a woman aged 25 to 45 who had recovered from COVID-19.

The chain combines TRBV24-1 with TRBJ2-2, with TRBD2 matching 11 bases. V gave up 9 bases and J gave up 4 bases; unmatched junction bases: 15. The CDR3 extends over 18 amino acids. Germline loops: CDR1 KGHDR, CDR2 SFDVKD. The CDR3 DNA sequence: TGTGCCACCTCCGACGGACTAGCGGGCCCATGGGGCACCGGGGAGCTGTTTTTT. Translation gives CATSDGLAGPWGTGELFF.

The chain carries TRBV3-1 (or the pseudogene TRBV3-2) and TRBJ2-5; 14 bases fit TRBD2. The CDR3 is 18 residues long. CDR1 is LGHDT, CDR2 YNNKEL, per germline (reference sequence). V trimming: 5 bases; J trimming: 1 base; junction bases outside the gene matches: 9. The CDR3 coding sequence is TGTGCCAGCAGCTCCCAGGGGACTAGCGGGAGAGTCCAAGAGACCCAGTACTTC. This encodes CASSSQGTSGRVQETQYF.

The V and J genes are TRBV5-5 and TRBJ2-7; D not certain. Trimming pared 2 bases from V and 3 bases from J, leaving 3 bases between. This CDR3 is built from 11 residues. Per the germline V gene, CDR1 is SGHKS and CDR2 is YYEKEE (reference sequence). The CDR3 DNA sequence: TGTGCCAGCAGCTTCCTCTACGAGCAGTACTTC. Protein product: CASSFLYEQYF.

The rearrangement joins TRBV30 to TRBJ2-6; D might be TRBD1 (6 bases). This CDR3 is 18 amino acids long. Looked up from germline, CDR1 is GTSNPN and CDR2 is SVGIG (reference sequence). V lost 2 bases to trimming and J lost 0 bases, with 17 bases between them. CDR3 DNA: TGTGCCTGGAGTTTTTTACAGGGTTTAGGCTCTGGGGCCAACGTCCTGACTTTC. It specifies CAWSFLQGLGSGANVLTF.

This sequence joins TRBV6-5 and TRBJ2-7; 9 positions match TRBD1. Trimming at V came to 6 bases and at J to 6 bases, leaving 12 bases not matched to a gene. The germline CDR1 and CDR2 sequences are MNHEY and SVGAGI. This CDR3 has 15 residues. The CDR3: CASSRMGQGRGEQYF. In DNA, the CDR3 is TGTGCCAGCAGCCGGATGGGACAGGGAAGGGGCGAGCAGTACTTC.

This clone was seen a few times. The J gene is TRBJ2-2, the V gene TRBV2, with 8 positions matching TRBD2. Germline assignment: CDR1 SNHLY and CDR2 FYNNEI. With 6 bases clipped from V and 5 bases from J, the junction kept 8 bases outside the gene matches. The CDR3 totals 15 residues. CDR3 DNA: TGTGCCAGCAGCGGGACTAGAGCTTTAACCGGGGAGCTGTTTTTT. Its protein is CASSGTRALTGELFF.

This chain connects TRBV9 to TRBJ2-2; the match to TRBD2 covers 9 bases. The J segment lost 2 bases and the V segment lost 1 base, leaving 3 bases of the junction unmatched. The CDR3 loop spans 16 amino acids. Germline values: CDR1 SGDLS, CDR2 YYNGEE. The CDR3 DNA is TGTGCCAGCAGCGTATTCGGGACTAGCAACACCGGGGAGCTGTTTTTT. It encodes CASSVFGTSNTGELFF.

The V gene is TRBV10-3, the J gene TRBJ2-7; no reliable D call. The ends were cut back, 5 bases at V and 2 bases at J, with 4 bases in the middle. This CDR3 has 11 residues. CDR1 and CDR2 (germline): ENHRY, SYGVKD. The CDR3 protein is CAISQTYEQYF. The CDR3 bases are TGTGCCATCAGTCAGACCTACGAGCAGTACTTC.

The J gene is TRBJ2-1, the V gene TRBV6-6; tentative D call: TRBD2 (6 bases). CDR1 MNHNY and CDR2 SVGAGI come from the germline V gene (reference sequence). V was clipped by 7 bases and J by 3 bases, with 16 bases between them. CDR3 size: 15 residues. DNA of the CDR3: TGTGCCAGCACCCGGAGGGTGGCCCACTACAATGAGCAGTTCTTC. This encodes CASTRRVAHYNEQFF.

The CDR3 is CASSTRLEAFF. CDR3 in DNA: TGTGCCAGTAGTACCCGACTTGAAGCTTTCTTT. The chain carries TRBV19 and TRBJ1-1; D gene uncertain. V was shortened by 4 bases and J by 7 bases, with 7 bases between the two germline ends. This CDR3 spans 11 amino acids. From germline, CDR1 is LNHDA and CDR2 SQIVND (reference sequence).

V gene TRBV5-1 combines with J gene TRBJ2-2, with 8 bases lining up with TRBD1. CDR3 length: 16 amino acids. Per the germline V gene, CDR1 is SGHRS and CDR2 is YFSETQ. V was pared by 4 bases and J by 6 bases, with 11 bases of the junction left unmatched. CDR3: CASSGRTGYLPGELFF. In DNA, the CDR3 is TGCGCCAGCAGCGGGAGGACAGGGTACTTACCCGGGGAGCTGTTTTTT.

The V call is TRBV25-1, the J call TRBJ2-3, with D maybe TRBD2 (5 bases). The ends were cut back, 8 bases at V and 7 bases at J, with 16 bases in the middle. The CDR3 sequence is 13 residues long. Per the germline V gene, CDR1 is MGHDK and CDR2 is SYGVNS. The CDR3 spells CASRTSPGNTQYF. Written as DNA, the CDR3 is TGTGCCAGCCGGACGTCTCCGGGGAATACGCAGTATTTT.

The genes are TRBV19 and TRBJ2-1, with D possibly TRBD2 on 6 matching bases. Trimming stripped 2 bases from V and 3 bases from J, with 14 bases between. The CDR3 is made up of 16 amino acids. Germline-derived CDR1 and CDR2 are LNHDA and SQIVND (reference sequence). CDR3 amino acids: CASSIRSGAYYNEQFF. CDR3 nucleotides: TGTGCCAGTAGTATAAGGTCGGGAGCTTACTACAATGAGCAGTTCTTC.

V and J are TRBV5-1 and TRBJ2-7; 7 nucleotides line up with TRBD1. CDR1 is SGHRS and CDR2 is YFSETQ in the germline V gene. The CDR3 extends over 14 amino acids. Trimming removed 3 bases from V and 3 bases from J; junction bases left unmatched: 6. The CDR3 sequence: CASSSGQDFYEQYF. The CDR3 DNA reads as TGCGCCAGCAGCTCTGGACAGGATTTCTACGAGCAGTACTTC.

The J gene is TRBJ1-2, the V gene TRBV6-5, with D possibly TRBD1 on 5 matching bases. Germline CDR1 and CDR2: MNHEY and SVGAGI. V was clipped by 2 bases and J by 5 bases, with 12 bases between them. The CDR3 covers 14 residues. In DNA form, the CDR3 reads TGTGCCAGCAGTTACGGAGGGGATACTTATGGCTACACCTTC. It specifies CASSYGGDTYGYTF.

This clone has only a few counts. The V gene is TRBV4-2, the J gene TRBJ2-1; D is uncertain. This CDR3 contains 12 residues. Germline V CDR1 and CDR2: LGHNA, YNFKEQ. V shed 3 bases and J shed 3 bases, with 3 bases lying between them. The CDR3 nucleotides read TGTGCCAGCAGCCACAACTACAATGAGCAGTTCTTC. Its translation is CASSHNYNEQFF.

This clone appeared once. The CDR3 DNA reads TGTGCCACCACCGACGGACAGGGTATCTGGAACATTCAGTACTTC. Translated: CATTDGQGIWNIQYF. The chain links TRBV24-1 to TRBJ2-4, with TRBD1 identical over 8 bases. Germline CDR1 and CDR2: KGHDR and SFDVKD. J was trimmed by 7 bases and V by 8 bases; bases with no gene match: 12. The CDR3 runs to 15 residues.

This chain links TRBV15 with TRBJ2-1, with 10 bases fitting TRBD1. The CDR3 has 15 residues. CDR1 and CDR2 from the germline V gene are LNHNV and YYDKDF (reference sequence). The V segment lost 5 bases and the J segment 5 bases; nucleotides outside the gene matches: 6. The CDR3 loop reads CATSSRGTGDNEQFF. CDR3 in DNA: TGTGCCACCAGCTCCCGCGGGACAGGGGACAATGAGCAGTTCTTC.

This sequence joins TRBV27 and TRBJ1-2; TRBD1 is a possible D gene (6 bases). Per the germline V gene, CDR1 is MNHEY and CDR2 is SMNVEV (reference sequence). The ends were cut back, 2 bases at V and 3 bases at J, with 10 bases in the middle. The CDR3 runs to 14 residues. CDR3 bases: TGTGCCAGCAGTTTACGGGGGGCGTACTATGGCTACACCTTC. Its translation: CASSLRGAYYGYTF.

The gene calls are TRBV10-2 and TRBJ2-1; no clear D gene. The CDR3 is 15 residues long. Germline V CDR1 and CDR2: WSHSY, SAAADI. V was trimmed by 7 bases and J by 5 bases, leaving 18 bases between them. The CDR3 bases are TGCGCCAGCAATGAACCACAATCTGAAGACAATGAGCAGTTCTTC. Protein product: CASNEPQSEDNEQFF.